Each of the 21 T cell receptor beta chains below was sequenced from the same sample in a study of shared clonotypes between healthy human individuals. Data came from immunoSEQ multiplex PCR; TCRdb stores just in-frame clones and leaves some out. There are over a million clones in the sample; approximately 98.5% occur only once, and about 0.35% lies in the top ten. Sequenced: naive CD4+ T cells sorted from blood. Regarding subset: CD45RA+ positively selected. Receptors originate from a man aged 30 to 45 in good health.

As concerns this clone: The sample contains more than one DNA sequence encoding this CDR3. The genes are TRBV5-1 and TRBJ1-1; the D is unclear. Trimming took off 1 base at V and 1 base at J, with 8 bases between the two ends. Germline V gives CDR1 SGHRS, CDR2 YFSETQ. The CDR3 is 14 residues long. The CDR3 DNA reads as TGCGCCAGCAGCTTGCTCGCAGGGAACACTGAAGCTTTCTTT. Translation: CASSLLAGNTEAFF.

This clone was seen a single time. The chain combines TRBV18 with TRBJ1-2; possibly TRBD1 for D (5 bases). The CDR3 length is 14 residues. Germline V gene data show CDR1 as KGHSH and CDR2 as LQKENI. Deletions cut 2 bases from V and 6 bases from J, with 13 bases between. The CDR3 spells CASSPERRTHGYTF. CDR3 DNA: TGTGCCAGCTCACCAGAACGCAGGACACATGGCTACACCTTC.

J is TRBJ1-5 and V is TRBV28; 8 bases are a match to TRBD1. J lost 5 bases, V lost 2 bases, and 5 bases had no gene match. The CDR3 has 15 amino acids. CDR1 MDHEN and CDR2 SYDVKM come from the germline V gene. The chain's CDR3 is CASSLRAGGHQPQHF. The DNA of the CDR3 is TGTGCCAGCAGTTTACGGGCAGGGGGCCATCAGCCCCAGCATTTT.

Here the CDR3 reads CASSPRRERDGYTF. The CDR3 DNA sequence: TGTGCCAGCTCACCACGACGGGAGAGAGATGGCTACACCTTC. This chain joins TRBV18 and TRBJ1-2, with unresolved D. Trimming took off 1 base at V and 6 bases at J, with 12 bases between the two ends. There are 14 residues in the CDR3. CDR1 is KGHSH, CDR2 LQKENI, per germline. Full variable domain (remainder filled in from reference TRBV18 and TRBJ1-2): NAGVMQNPRHLVRRRGQEARLRCSPMKGHSHVYWYRQLPEEGLKFMVYLQKENIIDESGMPKERFSAEFPKEGPSILRIQQVVRGDSAAYFCASSPRRERDGYTFGSGTRLTVV.

The rearrangement links TRBV25-1 to TRBJ2-7; 9 nucleotides line up with TRBD1. V trimming: 3 bases; J trimming: 5 bases; junction bases outside the gene matches: 8. The CDR3 covers 15 residues. In germline, CDR1 is MGHDK, CDR2 SYGVNS. The CDR3 reads CASSDEQGAIDEQYF. For the CDR3, the DNA is TGTGCCAGCAGTGATGAACAGGGGGCTATCGACGAGCAGTACTTC.

The chain joins TRBV29-1 to TRBJ2-2; a weak D match, TRBD2 (6 bases). The ends were cut back, 7 bases at V and 4 bases at J, with 19 bases in the middle. Germline V gene lookup returns CDR1 SQVTM and CDR2 ANQGSEA. The CDR3 sequence is 15 residues long. CDR3 sequence reads: CSAQKRFGGTGELFF. DNA of the CDR3: TGCAGCGCCCAGAAACGATTCGGGGGCACCGGGGAGCTGTTTTTT.

V gene TRBV28 combines with J gene TRBJ2-7; D might be TRBD1 or TRBD2, each matching 5 bases. The germline CDR1 and CDR2 sequences are MDHEN and SYDVKM. The CDR3 has 15 amino acids. The V end lost 5 bases, the J end lost 2 bases, and 16 bases lay between the germline ends. The DNA of the CDR3 is TGTGCCAGCAGTCCTCATGGGGGTACAACCTACGAGCAGTACTTC. As protein: CASSPHGGTTYEQYF.

The chain is built from TRBV19 and TRBJ2-7, with 9 bases matching TRBD1. Germline V gene data show CDR1 as LNHDA and CDR2 as SQIVND (reference sequence). The CDR3 has 13 amino acids. Unmatched junction bases numbered 5, after V lost 5 bases and J lost 6 bases. The CDR3 sequence is CASSAGTGTEQYF. CDR3 coding DNA: TGTGCCAGTAGTGCCGGGACAGGGACCGAGCAGTACTTC.

V and J are TRBV27 and TRBJ1-4, with 7 nucleotides matching TRBD1. The germline gives CDR1 MNHEY, CDR2 SMNVEV (reference sequence). This CDR3 is 17 amino acids long. Trimming at V came to 5 bases and at J to 2 bases, leaving 11 bases not matched to a gene. CDR3 in amino acids: CASSRTGTYGTNEKLFF. The CDR3 DNA is TGTGCCAGCAGTCGGACAGGAACTTATGGGACTAATGAAAAACTGTTTTTT.

The chain is built from TRBV5-1 and TRBJ2-7, with D maybe TRBD1 (6 bases). Germline V gene sequence: CDR1 SGHRS, CDR2 YFSETQ. V lost 4 bases and J lost 0, with 11 bases in between. The CDR3 spans 14 residues. CDR3 residues: CASSPNRDSYEQYF. The CDR3 DNA reads as TGCGCCAGCAGCCCCAACAGGGACTCCTACGAGCAGTACTTC.

This chain connects TRBV6-6 to TRBJ1-5; D is unresolved. Trimming took off 0 bases at V and 3 bases at J, with 6 bases between the two ends. Germline loops: CDR1 MNHNY, CDR2 SVGAGI (reference sequence). The CDR3 is 14 residues long. The DNA for the CDR3 is TGTGCCAGCAGTTACTCCGCGGCCAATCAGCCCCAGCATTTT. Translating gives CASSYSAANQPQHF.

The chain is built from TRBV28 and TRBJ1-1; D ambiguous. CDR1 and CDR2 (germline): MDHEN, SYDVKM. V was shortened by 6 bases and J by 7 bases, with 15 bases between the two germline ends. The CDR3 loop spans 13 amino acids. The CDR3 region is CASSLTRAGEAFF. In DNA, the CDR3 is TGTGCCAGCAGCCTTACAAGGGCTGGTGAAGCTTTCTTT.

The chain links TRBV27 to TRBJ2-7; TRBD2 matches at 8 bases. The CDR3 has 14 amino acids. With V trimmed by 6 bases and J by 3 bases, 7 bases remained unmatched. The germline V gene encodes CDR1 MNHEY and CDR2 SMNVEV (reference sequence). This CDR3 is CASRLSGGGYEQYF. CDR3 nucleotides: TGTGCCAGCAGACTCAGCGGGGGAGGCTACGAGCAGTACTTC.

The chain carries TRBV20-1 and TRBJ2-1; no clear D gene. This CDR3 comprises 11 residues. V gave up 3 bases and J gave up 8 bases, with 8 bases separating them. Germline lookup yields CDR1 DFQATT and CDR2 SNEGSKA (reference sequence). The DNA for the CDR3 is TGCAGTGCTAGTTCACACTATGAGCAGTTCTTC. Translating it yields CSASSHYEQFF.

This clone was counted once. The chain recombines TRBV10-3 with TRBJ2-1, with D unresolved. Germline V gene data show CDR1 as ENHRY and CDR2 as SYGVKD. Trimming pared 3 bases from V and 1 base from J, leaving 10 bases between. The CDR3 has 15 amino acids. CDR3 protein: CAISEKKKSYNEQFF. In nucleotides, the CDR3 is TGTGCCATCAGTGAAAAAAAGAAGTCCTACAATGAGCAGTTCTTC.

This chain's CDR3 is CAWIQGAHEQYF. In DNA form, the CDR3 reads TGTGCCTGGATACAGGGGGCTCACGAGCAGTACTTC. The chain combines TRBV30 with TRBJ2-7; 9 bases fit TRBD1. V dropped 4 bases and J dropped 5; count of bases not matched to a gene: 3. CDR3 length equals 12 residues. Germline CDR1 and CDR2: GTSNPN and SVGIG (reference sequence).

This clone appeared once. The CDR3 here is CASRAPGSYEQYF. CDR3 DNA sequence: TGTGCCAGCAGGGCGCCTGGCTCCTACGAGCAGTACTTC. J is TRBJ2-7 and V is TRBV6-5; no firm D call. Germline V gives CDR1 MNHEY, CDR2 SVGAGI. Trimming removed 6 bases at V and 0 bases at J, with 9 bases between. This CDR3 is built from 13 residues.

The rearrangement uses TRBV7-8 and TRBJ1-5; D unresolved. V gave up 1 base and J gave up 1 base, with 14 bases separating them. This CDR3 has 17 amino acids. Germline CDR1 and CDR2: SGHVS and FQNEAQ. The CDR3 spells CASSLVPGSLSNQPQHF. The CDR3 DNA is TGTGCCAGCAGCTTAGTCCCAGGTTCCCTGAGCAATCAGCCCCAGCATTTT.

This chain joins TRBV11-2 and TRBJ2-1; TRBD2 agrees at 8 bases. The CDR3 has 15 amino acids. V was clipped by 5 bases and J by 6 bases; unmatched bases: 9. Germline V gives CDR1 SGHAT, CDR2 FQNNGV. CDR3 coding DNA: TGTGCCAGCAGCGCGACTAGCGCGAGGGCCAATGAGCAGTTCTTC. This encodes CASSATSARANEQFF.

Remarks on this clone: Other nucleotide sequences in the sample specify the same CDR3. The chain couples TRBV18 to TRBJ2-4; TRBD1 agrees at 8 bases. The CDR3 spans 15 residues. The V segment lost 2 bases and the J segment 2 bases; nucleotides outside the gene matches: 2. Germline V gene data show CDR1 as KGHSH and CDR2 as LQKENI. The CDR3 here is CASSPTGGTKNIQYF. CDR3 nucleotide sequence: TGTGCCAGCTCACCAACAGGGGGGACCAAAAACATTCAGTACTTC.

The chain joins TRBV5-5 to TRBJ2-2; no reliable D call. With 4 bases removed from V and 1 base from J, the gap between germline ends came to 11 bases. The CDR3 totals 15 residues. Germline V gives CDR1 SGHKS, CDR2 YYEKEE (reference sequence). DNA of the CDR3: TGTGCCAGCAGCCACAGAACCTTGAACACCGGGGAGCTGTTTTTT. Translated: CASSHRTLNTGELFF. Variable domain in full (rest from reference TRBV5-5 and TRBJ2-2): DAGVTQSPTHLIKTRGQQVTLRCSPISGHKSVSWYQQVLGQGPQFIFQYYEKEERGRGNFPDRFSARQFPNYSSELNVNALLLGDSALYLCASSHRTLNTGELFFGEGSRLTVL.